This TCR beta chain was sequenced during a study of cytomegalovirus exposure and HLA in healthy donors. Overall study findings and caveats: Fewer N-insertions (relative to the approximately 670-donor mean) were reportedly seen in an Asian-associated ancestry cluster in a later analysis. There were several of the most significant clusters that appeared linked to common viral pathogens in a later analysis.

Trimming took 1 base from V and 3 from J; bases not matched to a gene: 0. The germline V gene has CDR1 SGHVS and CDR2 FNYEAQ. This CDR3 spans 14 amino acids. With respect to this clone: Its antigen is not identified.

A multiplex PCR was run with 60 Vbeta primers and 13 Jbeta primers. In the source study's methods: An analysis performed later counted 72 million or so unique TCR beta chains (approximately 10 million of them shared). Sequenced by immunoSEQ multiplex PCR; TCRdb stores in-frame clones only, minus some. V and J calls and clone size are those listed in that table; D and trimming were worked out from the DNA. This sample yields roughly 150,000 clones, of which around 82% are seen a single time; roughly 6.2% belongs to the top ten. Sequencing input: PBMCs. The genes are TRBV7-6 and TRBJ2-5; TRBD1 aligns across 9 bases. This sequence was found in a woman between 40 and 50 years old in good health and CMV-seropositive. CDR3 sequence reads: CASSLGTGEETQYF. In DNA, the CDR3 is TGTGCCAGCAGCTTAGGGACAGGGGAAGAGACCCAGTACTTC.